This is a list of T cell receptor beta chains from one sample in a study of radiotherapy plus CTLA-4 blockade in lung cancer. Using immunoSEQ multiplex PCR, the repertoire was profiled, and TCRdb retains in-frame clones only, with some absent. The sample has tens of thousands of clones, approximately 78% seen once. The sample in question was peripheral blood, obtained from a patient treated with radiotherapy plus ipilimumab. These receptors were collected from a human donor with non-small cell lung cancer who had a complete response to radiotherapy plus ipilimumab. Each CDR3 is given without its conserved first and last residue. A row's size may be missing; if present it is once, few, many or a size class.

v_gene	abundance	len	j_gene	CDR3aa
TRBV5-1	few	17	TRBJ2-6	ASSLALRRVGSGANVLT
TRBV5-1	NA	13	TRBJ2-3	ASSSQGAGTDTQY
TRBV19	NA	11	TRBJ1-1	ASSISMNTEAF
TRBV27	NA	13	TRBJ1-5	ASSFKGQEDQPQH
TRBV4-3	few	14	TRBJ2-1	ASSQDITSGYNEQF
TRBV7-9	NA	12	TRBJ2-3	ASSRDKSTDTQY
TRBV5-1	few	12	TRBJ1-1	ASSFMGGNTEAF
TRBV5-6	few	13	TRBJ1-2	ASSITGEFVYGYT
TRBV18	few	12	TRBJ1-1	ASSTTGGDTEAF
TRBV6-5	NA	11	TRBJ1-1	ASSYEYYTEAF
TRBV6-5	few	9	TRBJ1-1	ASYTGTEAF
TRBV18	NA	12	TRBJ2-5	ASSPVGVGETQY
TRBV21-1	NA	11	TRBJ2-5	ASSSLGGETQY
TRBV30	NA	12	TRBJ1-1	AWTLTGANTEAF
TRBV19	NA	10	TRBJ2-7	ASSIGVGEQY
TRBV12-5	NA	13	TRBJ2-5	ASGLGWTEKETQY
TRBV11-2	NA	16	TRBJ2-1	ASSLGGGWGPGNNEQF
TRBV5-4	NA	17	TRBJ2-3	ASSPGTSGGPRSTDTQY
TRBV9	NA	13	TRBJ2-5	ASSLRPVGGETQY
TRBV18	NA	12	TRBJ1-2	ASSEGLRKGGYT
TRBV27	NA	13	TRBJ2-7	ASSQDRGPGYEQY
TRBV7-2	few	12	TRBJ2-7	ASSFLMSSYEQY
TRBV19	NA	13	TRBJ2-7	ASSTQPGTGYEQY
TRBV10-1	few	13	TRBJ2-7	ASSSSTALGVGQY
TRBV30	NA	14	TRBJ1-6	AWKEGAGYHNSPLH
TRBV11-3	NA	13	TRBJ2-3	ASSPIREDTDTQY
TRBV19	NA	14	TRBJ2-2	ASSIVSGSNTGELF
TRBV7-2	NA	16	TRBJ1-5	ASSLVSGAGRSNQPQH
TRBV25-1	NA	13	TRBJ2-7	ASSDPGALFGEQY
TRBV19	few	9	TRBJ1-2	ASNDRGGYT
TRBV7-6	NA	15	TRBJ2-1	ASSPRLADSSYNEQF
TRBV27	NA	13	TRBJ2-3	ASRPDRGLTDTQY
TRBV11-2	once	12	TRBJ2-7	ASSLVGSPYEQY
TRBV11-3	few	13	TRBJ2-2	ASSPQGGVPGELF
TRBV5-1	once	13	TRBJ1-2	ASSLVGKGAEGYT
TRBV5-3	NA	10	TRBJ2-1	ARSLRVGEQF
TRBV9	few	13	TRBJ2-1	ASSVEGQGANEQF
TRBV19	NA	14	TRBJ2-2	ASRYIRDRATGELF
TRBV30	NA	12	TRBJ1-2	AWRRSDRSYGYT
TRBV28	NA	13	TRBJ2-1	ASSPSGSMGNEQF
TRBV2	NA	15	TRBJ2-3	ASSEAPIQGTQVAQY
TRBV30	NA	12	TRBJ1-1	AWKFPGVGGEAF
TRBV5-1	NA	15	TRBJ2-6	ASSLSSLGSGANVLT
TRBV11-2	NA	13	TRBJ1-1	ASSPFRGEDTEAF
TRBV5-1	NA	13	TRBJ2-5	ASSLGGRARETQY
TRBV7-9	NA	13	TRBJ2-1	ASSATGLILNEQF
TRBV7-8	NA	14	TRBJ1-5	ASSFGKQVANQPQH
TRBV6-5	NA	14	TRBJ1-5	ASSSEAPRGNQPQH
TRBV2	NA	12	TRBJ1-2	ASRATGGNYGYT
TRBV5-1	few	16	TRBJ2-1	ASSSRDSRFRLSNEQF
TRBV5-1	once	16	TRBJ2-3	ASSLDLGGSSSTDTQY
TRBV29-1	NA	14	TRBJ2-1	SVEDQFGLAGDEQF
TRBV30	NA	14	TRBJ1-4	AWSDYSSGGREKLF